These 20 T cell receptor beta chains share one sample of origin, sequenced in a study of blood T cell repertoires in COVID-19. The table came from immunoSEQ multiplex PCR; TCRdb's copy has only in-frame clones and leaves some out. The table includes 130,000 to 150,000 clones, roughly 90% detected once. Sequencing was done on a sample of PBMCs or T cells enriched from blood (not recorded which). These TCRs come from a woman aged 25 to 39 with acute COVID-19.

This chain links TRBV30 with TRBJ1-1; D uncertain. Germline lookup yields CDR1 GTSNPN and CDR2 SVGIG (reference sequence). CDR3 size: 15 residues. Trimming pared 0 bases from V and 8 bases from J, leaving 19 bases between. In nucleotides, the CDR3 is TGTGCCTGGAGTGTAAGGCAGGTACTTGGGAGGGAAGCTTTCTTT. It is translated as CAWSVRQVLGREAFF.

The J gene is TRBJ2-6, the V gene TRBV7-9, with D hard to call. This CDR3 region has 15 residues. Germline CDR1 and CDR2: SEHNR and FQNEAQ (reference sequence). Trimming pared 8 bases from V and 0 bases from J, leaving 11 bases between. CDR3 residues: CASWSGFSGANVLTF. Here the CDR3 DNA reads TGTGCCAGCTGGTCAGGATTCTCTGGGGCCAACGTCCTGACTTTC. Full variable domain (remainder filled in from reference TRBV7-9 and TRBJ2-6): DTGVSQNPRHKITKRGQNVTFRCDPISEHNRLYWYRQTLGQGPEFLTYFQNEAQLEKSRLLSDRFSAERPKGSFSTLEIQRTEQGDSAMYLCASWSGFSGANVLTFGAGSRLTVL.

The chain couples TRBV4-2 to TRBJ1-3; D unclear. Trimming pared 0 bases from V and 0 bases from J, leaving 12 bases between. This CDR3 has 17 residues. Germline lookup yields CDR1 LGHNA and CDR2 YNFKEQ. The CDR3, as DNA: TGTGCCAGCAGCCAAGATTTGACTGAGTTCTCTGGAAACACCATATATTTT. Its translation: CASSQDLTEFSGNTIYF.

The genes are TRBV2 and TRBJ2-5, with TRBD2 identical over 10 bases. This CDR3 is built from 16 residues. From germline, CDR1 is SNHLY and CDR2 FYNNEI. V shed 2 bases and J 3 bases; nucleotides not matched to a gene: 6. The CDR3 nucleotides are TGTGCCAGCAGTGAACTCCTAGCGGGAGCGGAAGAGACCCAGTACTTC. As protein: CASSELLAGAEETQYF. The full variable domain, its missing parts supplied by reference TRBV2 and TRBJ2-5, is EPEVTQTPSHQVTQMGQEVILRCVPISNHLYFYWYRQILGQKVEFLVSFYNNEISEKSEIFDDQFSVERPDGSNFTLKIRSTKLEDSAMYFCASSELLAGAEETQYFGPGTRLLVL.

The genes are TRBV12-3 or TRBV12-4 and TRBJ1-2; D possibly corresponds to TRBD1 (5 bases). This CDR3 has 13 residues. V shed 6 bases and J shed 4 bases, with 12 bases lying between them. The chain's CDR3 is CASSPTGFYGYTF. CDR3 nucleotides: TGTGCCAGCAGCCCTACAGGCTTCTATGGCTACACCTTC.

For this clone: Germline and junction disagree at one end, which may indicate a read error. The V call is TRBV27, the J call TRBJ2-1, with D perhaps matching TRBD2 (6 bases). This CDR3 has 14 amino acids. The germline CDR1 and CDR2 sequences are MNHEY and SMNVEV (reference sequence). The CDR3 coding sequence is TGTGCCAGCTCAAACCGGGACTCCAACAATGAGCAGTTCTTC. Amino acids: CASSNRDSNNEQFF.

In its sample, this clone was seen once. The V call is TRBV10-1, the J call TRBJ1-5; perhaps TRBD1 as D (6 bases). The V end was cut by 2 bases, the J end by 2 bases, with 22 bases between. The length of the CDR3 is 19 residues. CDR1 and CDR2 (germline): WNHNN, SYGVQD (reference sequence). The CDR3 DNA reads TGCGCCAGCAGTGAGGTGGGACACTACCTGCTGGCGGGCAATCAGCCCCAGCATTTT. It translates to CASSEVGHYLLAGNQPQHF.

J is TRBJ2-3 and V is TRBV9; 11 bases agree with TRBD2. Per germline, CDR1 SGDLS and CDR2 YYNGEE. The V gene end was trimmed by 4 bases and the J gene end by 6 bases; junction bases not matched to a gene: 10. CDR3 length: 16 residues. The CDR3 loop is CASSSSLAGGPDTQYF. The CDR3 DNA reads TGTGCCAGCAGCTCTTCGTTAGCGGGAGGGCCGGATACGCAGTATTTT.

This chain's CDR3 is CASSSQGEEKLFF. The CDR3, as DNA: TGTGCCAGCAGTTCCCAGGGTGAGGAAAAACTGTTTTTT. The chain recombines TRBV2 with TRBJ1-4, with D possibly matching TRBD1 (5 bases). Germline values: CDR1 SNHLY, CDR2 FYNNEI. This CDR3 region has 13 residues. Trimming shortened V by 5 bases and J by 8 bases, and 12 bases separated the two germline ends.

This clone is a singleton in its sample. The chain uses TRBV27 and TRBJ2-2; 9 bases map to TRBD2. Germline CDR1 and CDR2: MNHEY and SMNVEV (reference sequence). V shed 2 bases and J 5 bases; nucleotides not matched to a gene: 12. The CDR3 is 18 amino acids. CDR3 sequence (DNA): TGTGCCAGCAGTTTAGGTCCCGTTAGCGGGAGCGGTACCGGGGAGCTGTTTTTT. As protein: CASSLGPVSGSGTGELFF.

The chain employs TRBV5-5 and TRBJ1-2; 12 bases are shared with TRBD1. The V and J ends lost 1 base and 6 bases, in that order; junction bases with no gene match: 4. Germline assignment: CDR1 SGHKS and CDR2 YYEKEE (reference sequence). The CDR3 is 15 amino acids. The CDR3: CASSLRGQGADGYTF. CDR3 coding DNA: TGTGCCAGCAGCTTGCGGGGACAGGGGGCAGATGGCTACACCTTC.

The chain joins TRBV20-1 to TRBJ2-1, with TRBD2 identical over 12 bases. Germline V gene lookup returns CDR1 DFQATT and CDR2 SNEGSKA (reference sequence). CDR3 length: 16 amino acids. V trimming: 3 bases; J trimming: 7 bases; junction bases outside the gene matches: 10. The CDR3 loop is CSASLPTSGRLNEQFF. Here the CDR3 DNA reads TGCAGTGCTAGTCTCCCGACTAGCGGGAGATTGAATGAGCAGTTCTTC.

The genes are TRBV4-3 and TRBJ1-5; TRBD1 might be the D (5 bases). Germline CDR1 is LGHNA and CDR2 is YSLEER. Trimming stripped 0 bases from V and 4 bases from J, with 13 bases between. The CDR3 consists of 16 residues. CDR3 DNA sequence: TGCGCCAGCAGCCAAGATGGGGGGGGAGGGAATCAGCCCCAGCATTTT. Translating gives CASSQDGGGGNQPQHF.

The chain joins TRBV30 to TRBJ1-4, with TRBD1 matching 7 bases. V lost 5 bases, J lost 8 bases, and 8 bases stayed unmatched. The CDR3 is 13 amino acids. Germline V lookup: CDR1 GTSNPN, CDR2 SVGIG (reference sequence). CDR3 sequence (DNA): TGTGCCTGGCAGACAGGGTGGCACGAAAAACTGTTTTTT. It encodes CAWQTGWHEKLFF.

This clone has more than one count but fewer than ten. The gene calls are TRBV2 and TRBJ2-5; 7 bases fit TRBD2. The CDR3 sequence is 15 residues long. Germline V gene lookup returns CDR1 SNHLY and CDR2 FYNNEI. With V trimmed by 2 bases and J by 5 bases, 8 bases remained unmatched. The CDR3 spells CASSELREPGETQYF. The DNA of the CDR3 is TGTGCCAGCAGTGAATTGCGGGAGCCTGGGGAGACCCAGTACTTC.

This clone came up a few times. The chain employs TRBV5-6 and TRBJ1-5; TRBD1 agrees at 8 bases. The V gene end was trimmed by 2 bases and the J gene end by 5 bases; junction bases not matched to a gene: 6. Germline CDR1 is SGHDT and CDR2 is YYEEEE. The CDR3 runs to 15 residues. The CDR3 loop reads CASSFGQGRDQPQHF. The CDR3 DNA sequence: TGTGCCAGCAGCTTCGGACAGGGTAGGGATCAGCCCCAGCATTTT. The full variable domain, in which reference TRBV5-6 and TRBJ1-5 provide the parts outside the CDR3, is DAGVTQSPTHLIKTRGQQVTLRCSPKSGHDTVSWYQQALGQGPQFIFQYYEEEERQRGNFPDRFSGHQFPNYSSELNVNALLLGDSALYLCASSFGQGRDQPQHFGDGTRLSIL.

A word on this clone: Other nucleotide sequences from this sample produce the same CDR3. The rearrangement uses TRBV30 and TRBJ1-1; 7 bases match TRBD1. Germline V gene sequence: CDR1 GTSNPN, CDR2 SVGIG (reference sequence). Losses at the gene ends were 2 bases for V and 1 base for J; bases not matched to a gene: 4. The CDR3 is 14 amino acids. The CDR3 DNA reads TGTGCCTGGAGTTTCCGGGACAGGAACACTGAAGCTTTCTTT. Protein: CAWSFRDRNTEAFF.

This clone showed up many times. V usage is TRBV27 and J usage is TRBJ2-7, with D perhaps matching TRBD1 (5 bases). CDR3 length: 13 residues. V lost 8 bases and J lost 0, with 11 bases in between. The germline gives CDR1 MNHEY, CDR2 SMNVEV (reference sequence). The CDR3 region is CASWKDTSYEQYF. CDR3 in DNA: TGTGCCAGCTGGAAGGACACCTCCTACGAGCAGTACTTC.

CDR3 residues: CASGLAGGGGYEQYF. As DNA, the CDR3 is TGTGCCAGTGGACTAGCGGGAGGCGGGGGCTACGAGCAGTACTTC. The chain has TRBV28 and TRBJ2-7; 14 positions agree with TRBD2. Germline V gene sequence: CDR1 MDHEN, CDR2 SYDVKM. The CDR3 covers 15 residues. The ends lost 9 bases at V and 3 bases at J; junction bases unmatched: 7.

V usage is TRBV6-5 and J usage is TRBJ2-7, with 10 bases fitting TRBD1. J lost 5 bases, V lost 5 bases, and 9 bases had no gene match. The germline gives CDR1 MNHEY, CDR2 SVGAGI. There are 15 residues in the CDR3. The CDR3 loop reads CASSQPRDRGNEQYF. CDR3 nucleotide sequence: TGTGCCAGCAGTCAACCTCGGGACAGGGGAAACGAGCAGTACTTC.